A single sample is the source of the 9 T cell receptor beta chains below, sequenced in a study of metastatic and nonmetastatic thyroid tumors. Before thyroid surgery, none of the patients had received any treatment. TCRdb reprocessed the PCR reads using MiXCR. The sample gives over 30,000 clones, about 15% of which show up once; around 19% is in the top ten. The sample consisted of blood. The source of these receptors is a male donor with papillary thyroid cancer or a benign thyroid nodule (not recorded which). Some clones in this sample may be carry-over from other donors' samples.

The table lists this clone with many counts. The rearrangement joins TRBV29-1 to TRBJ2-3; 10 positions match TRBD1. V shed 4 bases, J shed 7 bases, and the junction held 5 bases outside the gene matches. CDR3 length: 13 residues. The germline gives CDR1 SQVTM, CDR2 ANQGSEA. The CDR3 coding sequence is TGCAGCGTTGTAGAGACAGGGGGCAATACGCAGTATTTT. Translating it yields CSVVETGGNTQYF.

This chain joins TRBV12-3 or TRBV12-4 and TRBJ2-7; 7 nucleotides match TRBD1. V was pared by 7 bases and J by 2 bases, with 11 bases of the junction left unmatched. The CDR3 sequence is 15 residues long. Here the CDR3 DNA reads TGTGCCAGCATCCCCCGGACAGGTGGCACCTACGAGCAGTACTTC. Amino acid sequence: CASIPRTGGTYEQYF.

Concerning this clone itself: This may stem from a read error, because a much larger clone lies one nucleotide away. The V call is TRBV9, the J call TRBJ2-3; 8 positions agree with TRBD2. The ends lost 7 bases at V and 5 bases at J; junction bases unmatched: 9. This CDR3 is built from 14 residues. Germline loops: CDR1 SGDLS, CDR2 YYNGEE. CDR3 amino acids: CASGSGIGKDTQYF. In DNA form, the CDR3 reads TGTGCCAGCGGTAGCGGGATTGGGAAAGATACGCAGTATTTT. The variable domain in full, with the rest retrieved from reference TRBV9 and TRBJ2-3, is DSGVTQTPKHLITATGQRVTLRCSPRSGDLSVYWYQQSLDQGLQFLIQYYNGEERAKGNILERFSAQQFPDLHSELNLSSLELGDSALYFCASGSGIGKDTQYFGPGTRLTVL.

The rearrangement joins TRBV12-3 or TRBV12-4 to TRBJ2-1; 8 bases fit TRBD1. After removal of 6 bases from V and 6 bases from J, the junction contained 13 bases not matched to a gene. CDR3 length equals 16 residues. The CDR3 DNA is TGTGCCAGCAGACACATCCCGGGACAGGCTGGCAATGAGCAGTTCTTC. Translated, it gives CASRHIPGQAGNEQFF.

This clone is medium-sized by share. The chain has TRBV6-1 and TRBJ1-2; 8 nucleotides align to TRBD1. Germline assignment: CDR1 MNHNS and CDR2 SASEGT. The CDR3 has 16 residues. V shed 5 bases, J shed 5 bases, and the junction held 13 bases outside the gene matches. The CDR3 spells CASSLDRVPFVYGYTF. In DNA form, the CDR3 reads TGTGCCAGCAGTTTGGACAGGGTCCCCTTTGTATATGGCTACACCTTC.

The chain uses TRBV11-2 and TRBJ1-2; 7 bases line up with TRBD1. Per germline, CDR1 SGHAT and CDR2 FQNNGV. This CDR3 is built from 15 residues. The trim removed 1 base at V and 7 bases at J, leaving 9 bases unmatched. CDR3 residues: CASSLGSGGPTGYTF. As DNA, the CDR3 is TGTGCCAGCAGCTTAGGGTCAGGGGGACCGACTGGCTACACCTTC.

Only a few counts were recorded for this clone. The chain couples TRBV6-1 to TRBJ1-6; D is uncertain. V shed 5 bases and J shed 10 bases, with 15 bases lying between them. This CDR3 contains 14 residues. Germline CDR1 reads MNHNS; CDR2 reads SASEGT. CDR3 region: CASSLYSSGSPLHF. The CDR3, as DNA: TGTGCCAGCAGTTTGTACAGCTCTGGATCACCCCTCCACTTT.

This clone was counted many times. The chain joins TRBV11-2 to TRBJ1-2; a possible D gene is TRBD1 (5 bases). The CDR3 is 16 amino acids. The V gene lost 7 bases and the J gene lost 4 bases, with 22 bases spanning the gap. Germline V gives CDR1 SGHAT, CDR2 FQNNGV. The CDR3 loop reads CASTRTGGVDLYGYTF. The CDR3 nucleotides read TGTGCCAGCACCCGTACGGGGGGGGTAGATCTCTATGGCTACACCTTC.

This clone was seen repeatedly, ten times or more. V and J are TRBV7-2 and TRBJ1-1, with D possibly being TRBD1 (5 bases). The CDR3 contains 13 residues. CDR1 and CDR2 (germline): SGHTA, FQGNSA. Deletions cut 3 bases from V and 3 bases from J, with 8 bases between. In nucleotides, the CDR3 is TGTGCCAGCAGCTTCCAGACAGACACTGAAGCTTTCTTT. It encodes CASSFQTDTEAFF.